This T cell receptor beta chain was recorded in a study of shared T cell receptors in the human thymus. The V gene lost 5 bases and the J gene lost 3 bases, with 11 bases spanning the gap. Germline loops: CDR1 PRHDT, CDR2 FYEKMQ (reference sequence). The CDR3 loop spans 14 amino acids. Method: immunoSEQ multiplex PCR; TCRdb's copy keeps in-frame clones and lacks some. Of roughly 660,000 clones listed, 88% are singletons. Separately, the same data were catalogued under a study of human thymus T cells.

This clonotype was sampled from a boy younger than two with a congenital heart defect. The specimen sequenced was thymocytes. The V and J genes are TRBV13 and TRBJ1-5, with no clear D. CDR3 in DNA: TGTGCCAGCAGCCGTCGAGGGCCCAATCAGCCCCAGCATTTT. Translating gives CASSRRGPNQPQHF.